Here is one T cell receptor beta chain with its context. Generated by immunoSEQ multiplex PCR, the TCRdb table keeps only in-frame clones and is missing some. The top ten clones hold around 6.5% of a sample with fewer than 500,000 clones, around 90% of them seen once. CDR1 is LNHDA, CDR2 SQIVND, per germline (reference sequence). The CDR3 has 12 amino acids. Trimming took 5 bases from V and 6 from J, leaving 7 bases between them. This entry belongs to a study of control samples from healthy donors and cancer patients. The material sequenced was PBMCs. This TCR was sampled from a man between 40 and 49 years old with head and neck cancer. The chain combines TRBV19 with TRBJ2-2; no clear D gene. The CDR3 spells CASSFPPGELFF. The CDR3 nucleotides are TGTGCCAGTAGTTTTCCTCCCGGGGAGCTGTTTTTT. Supplemented by reference TRBV19 and TRBJ2-2, the full variable domain reads DGGITQSPKYLFRKEGQNVTLSCEQNLNHDAMYWYRQDPGQGLRLIYYSQIVNDFQKGDIAEGYSVSREKKESFPLTVTSAQKNPTAFYLCASSFPPGELFFGEGSRLTVL.